This T cell receptor (beta chain) was recorded in a study of CD8+CD57+ T cells in acquired aplastic anemia (dated 2018 in TCRdb). Regarding the complete study: DNA extracted from sorted CD4+ and CD8+ cells had a mean of 3.2 ug, with a range of roughly 0.18 to 27.4 ug. CD8+CD57+ expansion was defined as frequency above the mean frequency observed in healthy subjects.

Findings and caveats that apply to the study as a whole: Roughly 30 CD8+ CDR3 sequences were shared between patients and controls but appeared highly expressed in patients and within their immunodominant clones. CD8+ Simpson's diversity did not differ significantly between patients and healthy controls (P=0.060).

Genomic DNA served as template for TCR beta VDJ combination and CDR3 sequence profiling. An Illumina HiSeq 2000 was used for TCR repertoire sequencing. The original methods were these. Repertoire assessment relied on Simpson's diversity index, CDR3 size and DJ length profiles, and TRBV/TRBJ rearrangement plots. The immunodominant clone was defined as the most abundant DNA sequence in deep sequencing data. CDR3 amino acid sequences were checked for sharing across subjects and were also compared against the VDJdb database and published repertoires. Through fastp at Q25 and MiXCR, TCRdb rebuilt clones from the public reads, retaining in-frame beta chains. Each record represents a unique CDR3 protein, reported with the most common genes and DNA among its rows. TCRdb's processing, not the authors', yielded these V and J calls. The sample yields nearly 60,000 distinct CDR3 sequences; roughly three fifths were counted once. 16% of the sample belongs to the ten largest clones.

Flow cytometry had shown CD8+CD57+ cell expansion in the patients selected for sequencing. All patients had severe acquired aplastic anemia diagnosed by International Study of Aplastic Anemia and Agranulocytosis and Camitta criteria. No patient had received any therapy when blood was sampled. TCR repertoires of sorted CD4+ and CD8+ blood T cells from severe aplastic anemia patients and healthy subjects were deep-sequenced in the study. Patients were enrolled in the USA under clinicaltrials.gov protocols 00001620, 01623167, 00001397, 00071045, 00081523 and 00961064. Ficoll-Paque density gradient centrifugation was used to isolate peripheral blood mononuclear cells. Before DNA extraction, CD4+ and CD8+ T cells were sorted by FACS or by magnetic beads. As for this clonotype: Its antigen is not yet known. Nothing much larger sits one base from this clone, and base qualities are not available.

The sample taken for sequencing was sorted CD4+, CD8+, or CD8+CD57+ T cells (not recorded which) from PBMCs. This receptor was taken from a human donor with aplastic anemia.

The DNA reads TGTGCCAGCTCTGGTAGTCACCCTCTTAGCACAGATACGCAGTATTTT. Its protein reads: CASSGSHPLSTDTQYF. The sequence links TRBV28 to TRBJ2-3; no D gene is confidently identified. From the cysteine up to the phenylalanine, the CDR3 has a length of 16 residues. The DNA shown is the 48-base CDR3, in frame from base 1. V loses 8 bases, J loses 0 bases, and the germline ends lie 18 bases apart. The germline V gene yields MDHEN for CDR1 and SYDVKM for CDR2. Here the CDR3 is joined to the reference TRBV28 and TRBJ2-3 genes, and the full variable domain is: DVKVTQSSRYLVKRTGEKVFLECVQDMDHENMFWYRQDPGLGLRLIYFSYDVKMKEKGDIPEGYSVSREKKERFSLILESASTNQTSMYLCASSGSHPLSTDTQYFGPGTRLTVL.